This TCR beta chain comes out of a study of blood T cell repertoires in COVID-19. Here immunoSEQ multiplex PCR was the method, and the copy in TCRdb shows in-frame clones only, minus some. Found here are over 50,000 clones, roughly 79% of them singletons; the top ten hold 14% to 15%. The count of this clone is one. Trimming removed 0 bases from V and 2 bases from J, with 9 bases in between. The germline V gene encodes CDR1 SGHDT and CDR2 YYEEEE. This CDR3 region has 16 residues. The chain combines TRBV5-6 with TRBJ2-6; TRBD1 might be the D (5 bases). The sequence derives from a human donor in a cohort sampled during active COVID-19. Sequenced sample: peripheral blood. CDR3 nucleotides: TGTGCCAGCAGCTTGGGGGGCTTTACTGGGGCCAACGTCCTGACTTTC. Its translation: CASSLGGFTGANVLTF.